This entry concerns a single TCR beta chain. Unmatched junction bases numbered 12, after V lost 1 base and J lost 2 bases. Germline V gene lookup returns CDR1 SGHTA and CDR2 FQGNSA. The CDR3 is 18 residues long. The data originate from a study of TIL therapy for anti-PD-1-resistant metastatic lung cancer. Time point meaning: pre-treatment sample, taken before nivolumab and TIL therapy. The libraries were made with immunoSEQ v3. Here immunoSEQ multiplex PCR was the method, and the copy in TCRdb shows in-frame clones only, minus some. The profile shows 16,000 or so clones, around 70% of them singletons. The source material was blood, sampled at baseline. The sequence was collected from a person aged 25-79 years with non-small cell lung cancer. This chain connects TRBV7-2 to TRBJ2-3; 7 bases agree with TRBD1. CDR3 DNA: TGTGCCAGCAGCTTAGGTCTTCTCAACAGGGGTTACACAGATACGCAGTATTTT. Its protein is CASSLGLLNRGYTDTQYF.